This T cell receptor beta chain was found in a study of T cells in Graves' hyperthyroidism and ophthalmopathy. Germline CDR1 and CDR2: SQVTM and ANQGSEA. The CDR3 runs to 12 residues. V was pared by 7 bases and J by 8 bases, with 7 bases of the junction left unmatched. Amplification of TCR beta CDR3 regions used RNA as the template. Using the HTBI primer set, a first-round RT-PCR was run on the TCR CDR3. MiXCR, run by TCRdb on the multiplex PCR reads, gives a single entry per CDR3 protein. The sample has roughly 500,000 distinct CDR3 sequences, around a fifth seen once; the top ten hold 49%. This clonotype was seen ten or more times. On the basis of clinical symptoms, serum thyroxine and TRAb, thyroid ultrasound and orbital computed tomography, diagnoses were made.

The rearrangement links TRBV29-1 to TRBJ2-3; 9 nucleotides line up with TRBD2. The sequencing sample was made of blood. The clonotype was recovered from a woman between 70 and 85 years old with Graves' ophthalmopathy. CDR3 protein: CSDPSGKVTQYF. In nucleotides, the CDR3 is TGCAGCGATCCTAGCGGGAAGGTTACGCAGTATTTT.